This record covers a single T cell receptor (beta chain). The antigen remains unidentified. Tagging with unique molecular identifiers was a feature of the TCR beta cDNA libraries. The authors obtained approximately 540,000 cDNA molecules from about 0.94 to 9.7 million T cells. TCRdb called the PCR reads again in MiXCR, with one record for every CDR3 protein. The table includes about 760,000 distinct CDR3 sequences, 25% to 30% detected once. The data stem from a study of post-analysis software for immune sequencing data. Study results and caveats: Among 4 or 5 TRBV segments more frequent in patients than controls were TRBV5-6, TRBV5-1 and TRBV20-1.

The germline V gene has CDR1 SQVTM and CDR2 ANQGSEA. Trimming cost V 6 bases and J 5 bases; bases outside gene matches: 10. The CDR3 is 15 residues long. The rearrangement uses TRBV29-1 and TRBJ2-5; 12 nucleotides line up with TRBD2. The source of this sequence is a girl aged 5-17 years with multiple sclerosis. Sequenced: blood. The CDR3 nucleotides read TGCAGCGTCGTGAGGGCTAGCGGGAGGGTCGAGACCCAGTACTTC. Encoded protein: CSVVRASGRVETQYF.